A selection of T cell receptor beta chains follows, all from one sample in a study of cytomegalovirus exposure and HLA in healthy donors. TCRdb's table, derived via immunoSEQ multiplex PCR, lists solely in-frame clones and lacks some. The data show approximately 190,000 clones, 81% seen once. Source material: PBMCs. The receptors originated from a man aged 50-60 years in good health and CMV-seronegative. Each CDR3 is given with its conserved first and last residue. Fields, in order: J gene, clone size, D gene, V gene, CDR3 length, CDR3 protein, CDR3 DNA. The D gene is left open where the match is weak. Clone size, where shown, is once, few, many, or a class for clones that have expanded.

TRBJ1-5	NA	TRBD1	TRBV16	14	CATGRTGGGQPQHF	TGTGCCACCGGAAGGACAGGGGGCGGTCAGCCCCAGCATTTT
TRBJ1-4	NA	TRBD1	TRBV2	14	CASRERDRREKLFF	TGTGCCAGCAGGGAGAGGGACAGAAGGGAAAAACTGTTTTTT
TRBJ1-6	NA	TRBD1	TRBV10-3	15	CAIRQTGDYNSPLHF	TGTGCCATCAGACAGACAGGGGATTACAATTCACCCCTCCACTTT
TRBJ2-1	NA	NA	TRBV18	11	CASSPLGGQFF	TGTGCCAGCTCACCATTGGGGGGGCAGTTCTTC
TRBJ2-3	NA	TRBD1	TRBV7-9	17	CSSSLATGQGFTDTQYF	TGTTCCAGCAGCTTAGCGACGGGACAGGGTTTCACAGATACGCAGTATTTT
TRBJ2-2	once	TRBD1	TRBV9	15	CASSSPGGLTGELFF	TGTGCCAGCAGTTCTCCAGGGGGCCTCACCGGGGAGCTGTTTTTT
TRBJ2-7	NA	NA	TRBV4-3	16	CASSQELGAHYYEQYF	TGCGCCAGCAGCCAAGAGTTGGGGGCCCATTACTACGAGCAGTACTTC
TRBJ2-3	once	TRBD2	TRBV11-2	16	CASSLGGTSGWYTQYF	TGTGCCAGCAGCTTAGGGGGGACTAGCGGGTGGTATACGCAGTATTTT
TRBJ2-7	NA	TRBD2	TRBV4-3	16	CASSQDYTSGGGEQYF	TGCGCCAGCAGCCAAGATTATACTAGCGGGGGGGGCGAGCAGTACTTC
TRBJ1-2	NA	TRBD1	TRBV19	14	CASSLAGGNYGYTF	TGTGCCAGTTCCCTGGCAGGGGGAAACTATGGCTACACCTTC
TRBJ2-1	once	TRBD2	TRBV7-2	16	CASSLAGTSGLNEQFF	TGTGCCAGCAGCTTAGCCGGGACTAGCGGTCTCAATGAGCAGTTCTTC
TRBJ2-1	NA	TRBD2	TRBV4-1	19	CASSQGYFPAGGPFVEQFF	TGCGCCAGCAGCCAAGGGTATTTTCCAGCGGGGGGGCCGTTCGTTGAGCAGTTCTTC
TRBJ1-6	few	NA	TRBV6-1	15	CASILLDRLNSPLHF	TGTGCCAGCATTCTACTGGACAGACTTAATTCACCCCTCCACTTT
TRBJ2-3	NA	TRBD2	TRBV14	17	CASSQLAGVTSTDTQYF	TGTGCCAGCAGCCAACTAGCGGGGGTCACGAGCACAGATACGCAGTATTTT
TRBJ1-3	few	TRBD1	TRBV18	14	CASLPTGAGNTIYF	TGTGCCAGCCTTCCGACAGGGGCTGGAAACACCATATATTTT
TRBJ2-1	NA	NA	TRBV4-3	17	CASSQVTTGIGHNEQFF	TGCGCCAGCAGCCAAGTTACTACGGGGATAGGACACAATGAGCAGTTCTTC
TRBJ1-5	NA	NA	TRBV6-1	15	CASSEEAGGYQPQHF	TGTGCCAGCAGTGAAGAAGCTGGGGGGTATCAGCCCCAGCATTTT
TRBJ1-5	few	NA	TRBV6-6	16	CASSYSRQNSNQPQHF	TGTGCCAGCAGTTACTCGAGGCAGAATAGCAATCAGCCCCAGCATTTT
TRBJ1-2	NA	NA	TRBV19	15	CASIDGEFANYGYTF	TGTGCCAGTATTGATGGGGAGTTTGCTAACTATGGCTACACCTTC
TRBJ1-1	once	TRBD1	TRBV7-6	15	CASRPEPGGGTEAFF	TGTGCCAGCAGACCAGAGCCAGGGGGCGGCACTGAAGCTTTCTTT
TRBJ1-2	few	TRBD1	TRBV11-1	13	CASSPETGLGYTF	TGTGCCAGCAGCCCCGAGACAGGGCTTGGCTACACCTTC
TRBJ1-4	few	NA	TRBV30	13	CAWSGGGREKLFF	TGTGCCTGGAGTGGGGGGGGTAGGGAAAAACTGTTTTTT
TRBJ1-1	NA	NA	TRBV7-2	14	CASSYTTMNTEAFF	TGTGCCAGCAGCTACACCACTATGAACACTGAAGCTTTCTTT
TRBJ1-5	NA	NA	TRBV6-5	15	CASSYRVGRNQPQHF	TGTGCCAGCAGTTATCGGGTAGGAAGAAATCAGCCCCAGCATTTT